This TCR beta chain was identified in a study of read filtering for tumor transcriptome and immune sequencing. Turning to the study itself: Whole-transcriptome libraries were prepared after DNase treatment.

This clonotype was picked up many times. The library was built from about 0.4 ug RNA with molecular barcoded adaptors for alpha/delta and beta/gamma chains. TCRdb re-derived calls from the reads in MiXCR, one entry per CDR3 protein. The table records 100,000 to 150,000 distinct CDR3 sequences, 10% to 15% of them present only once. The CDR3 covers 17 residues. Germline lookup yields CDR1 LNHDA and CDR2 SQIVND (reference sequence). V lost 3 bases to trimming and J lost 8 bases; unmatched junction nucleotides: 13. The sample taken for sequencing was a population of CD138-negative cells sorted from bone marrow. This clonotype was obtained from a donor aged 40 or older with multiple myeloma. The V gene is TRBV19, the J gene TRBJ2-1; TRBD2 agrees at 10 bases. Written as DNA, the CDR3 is TGTGCCAGTAGTATGCGGCTAGCGGGAGACGGTAGCGATGAGCAGTTCTTC. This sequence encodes CASSMRLAGDGSDEQFF.